This T cell receptor (beta chain) emerged from a study of response to subunit inactivated influenza vaccine. Germline CDR1 is SGHTA and CDR2 is FQGNSA. After removal of 5 bases from V and 1 base from J, the junction contained 5 bases not matched to a gene. The CDR3 spans 14 residues. From the RT-PCR reads, TCRdb called clonotypes with MiXCR, one entry per CDR3 protein. The sample lists approximately 500,000 distinct CDR3 sequences, 10% to 15% seen once, with roughly 14% in the top ten. This clonotype was seen more than once but under ten times. The chain recombines TRBV7-2 with TRBJ2-7; 7 bases line up with TRBD1. This TCR came from a man in his fifties or sixties who received an inactivated influenza vaccine. Sequences were derived from PBMCs from blood, sampled about 6 weeks after vaccination. CDR3 in DNA: TGTGCCAGCAGCCTCATGACAGGGTCCTACGAGCAGTACTTC. It codes for CASSLMTGSYEQYF.